This record concerns one T cell receptor beta chain sequence. The CDR3 runs 16 residues. Germline V gene lookup returns CDR1 MGHRA and CDR2 YSYEKL. J lost 8 bases, V lost 3 bases, and 6 bases had no gene match. These data belong to a study of T-cell memory formation after mild COVID-19. Using its own MiXCR run on the 5' RACE reads, TCRdb lists one record per CDR3 protein. The table has fewer than 650,000 distinct CDR3 sequences, 20% to 25% seen once. The specimen sequenced was PBMCs or a T cell subset sorted from them (not recorded which). The sequence came from an adult woman who had mild COVID-19 (a few samples of this study predate the infection). Cell type and time point are not known. This chain joins TRBV4-1 and TRBJ2-1; 14 nucleotides match TRBD2. Here the CDR3 DNA reads TGCGCCAGCAGCCAGTTACCGGGACTAGCGGGAGATGAGCAGTTCTTC. Encoded protein: CASSQLPGLAGDEQFF.